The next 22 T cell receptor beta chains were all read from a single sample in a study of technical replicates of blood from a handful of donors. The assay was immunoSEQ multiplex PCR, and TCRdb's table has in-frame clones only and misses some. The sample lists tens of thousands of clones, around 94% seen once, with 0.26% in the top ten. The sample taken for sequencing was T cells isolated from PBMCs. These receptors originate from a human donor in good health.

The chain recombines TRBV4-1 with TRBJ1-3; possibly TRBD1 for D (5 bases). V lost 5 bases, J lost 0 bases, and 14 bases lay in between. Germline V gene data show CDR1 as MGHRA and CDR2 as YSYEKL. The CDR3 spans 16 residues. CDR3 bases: TGCGCCAGCAGCGCGCAGGGTCCGGTCTCTGGAAACACCATATATTTT. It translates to CASSAQGPVSGNTIYF.

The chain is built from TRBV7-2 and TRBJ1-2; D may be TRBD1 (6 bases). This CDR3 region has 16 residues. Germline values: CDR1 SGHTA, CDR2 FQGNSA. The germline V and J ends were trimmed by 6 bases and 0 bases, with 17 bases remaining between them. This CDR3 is CASSPGGLGANYGYTF. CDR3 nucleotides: TGTGCCAGCAGTCCCGGGGGGCTCGGAGCTAACTATGGCTACACCTTC.

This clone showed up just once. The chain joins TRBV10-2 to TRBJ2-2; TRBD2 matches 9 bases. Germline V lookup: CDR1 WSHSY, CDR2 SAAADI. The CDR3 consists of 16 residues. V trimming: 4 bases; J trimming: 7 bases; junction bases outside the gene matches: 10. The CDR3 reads CASSVIRGGAGGELFF. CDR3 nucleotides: TGCGCCAGCAGTGTTATACGCGGGGGGGCCGGCGGGGAGCTGTTTTTT.

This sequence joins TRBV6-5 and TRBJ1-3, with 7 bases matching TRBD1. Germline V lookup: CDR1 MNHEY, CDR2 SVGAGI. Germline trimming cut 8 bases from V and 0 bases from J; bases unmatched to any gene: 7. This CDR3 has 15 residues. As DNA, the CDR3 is TGTGCCAGCTGGGACAGCTCTGGCTCTGGAAACACCATATATTTT. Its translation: CASWDSSGSGNTIYF.

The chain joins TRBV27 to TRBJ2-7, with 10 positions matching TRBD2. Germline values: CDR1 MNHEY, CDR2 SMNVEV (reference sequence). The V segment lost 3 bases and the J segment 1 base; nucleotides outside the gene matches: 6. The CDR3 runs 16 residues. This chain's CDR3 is CASSFTLAGGSYEQYF. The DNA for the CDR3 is TGTGCCAGCAGTTTCACATTAGCGGGGGGATCCTACGAGCAGTACTTC.

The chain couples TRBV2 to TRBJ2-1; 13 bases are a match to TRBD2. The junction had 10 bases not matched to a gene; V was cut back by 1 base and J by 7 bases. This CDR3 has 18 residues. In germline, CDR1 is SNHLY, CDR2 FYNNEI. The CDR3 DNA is TGTGCCAGCAGTGAAGAAGGGACTGGACTAGCGGGAGCAAATGAGCAGTTCTTC. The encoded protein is CASSEEGTGLAGANEQFF.

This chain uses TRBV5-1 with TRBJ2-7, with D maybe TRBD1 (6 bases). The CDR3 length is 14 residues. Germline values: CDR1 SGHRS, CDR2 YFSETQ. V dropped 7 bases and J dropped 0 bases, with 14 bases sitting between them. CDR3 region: CASRETGSSYEQYF. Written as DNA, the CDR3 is TGCGCCAGCCGTGAGACAGGAAGCTCCTACGAGCAGTACTTC.

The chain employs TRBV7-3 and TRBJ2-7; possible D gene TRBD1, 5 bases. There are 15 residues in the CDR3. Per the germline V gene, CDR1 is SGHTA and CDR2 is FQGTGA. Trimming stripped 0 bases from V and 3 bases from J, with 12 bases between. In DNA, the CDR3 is TGTGCCAGCAGCTTAACGGGGCAGCCTTTCTACGAGCAGTACTTC. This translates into CASSLTGQPFYEQYF. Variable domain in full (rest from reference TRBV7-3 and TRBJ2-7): GAGVSQTPSNKVTEKGKYVELRCDPISGHTALYWYRQSLGQGPEFLIYFQGTGAADDSGLPNDRFFAVRPEGSVSTLKIQRTERGDSAVYLCASSLTGQPFYEQYFGPGTRLTVT.

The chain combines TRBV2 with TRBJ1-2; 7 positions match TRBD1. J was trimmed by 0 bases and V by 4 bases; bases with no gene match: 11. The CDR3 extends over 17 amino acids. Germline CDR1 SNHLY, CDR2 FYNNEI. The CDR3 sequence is CASSGRGRFASNYGYTF. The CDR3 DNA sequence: TGTGCCAGCAGTGGTAGGGGGCGGTTTGCTTCTAACTATGGCTACACCTTC.

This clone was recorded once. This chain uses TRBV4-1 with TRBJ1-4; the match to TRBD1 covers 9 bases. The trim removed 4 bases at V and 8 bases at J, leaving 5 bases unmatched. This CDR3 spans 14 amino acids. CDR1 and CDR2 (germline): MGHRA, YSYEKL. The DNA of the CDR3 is TGCGCCAGCAGCCCGGGGACAGGGCGGGAAAAACTGTTTTTT. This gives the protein CASSPGTGREKLFF.

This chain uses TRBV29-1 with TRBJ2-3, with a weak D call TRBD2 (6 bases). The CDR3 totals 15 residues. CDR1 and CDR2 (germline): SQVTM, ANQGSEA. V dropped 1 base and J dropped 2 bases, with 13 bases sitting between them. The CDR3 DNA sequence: TGCAGCGTTGAAGTTAGCGGAGCTACCACAGATACGCAGTATTTT. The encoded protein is CSVEVSGATTDTQYF.

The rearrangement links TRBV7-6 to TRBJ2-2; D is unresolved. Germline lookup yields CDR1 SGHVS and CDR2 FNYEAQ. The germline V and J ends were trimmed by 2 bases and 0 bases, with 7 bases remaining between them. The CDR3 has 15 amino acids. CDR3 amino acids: CASSLLSANTGELFF. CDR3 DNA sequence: TGTGCCAGCAGCTTATTGAGCGCGAACACCGGGGAGCTGTTTTTT. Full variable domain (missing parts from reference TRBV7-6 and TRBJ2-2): GAGVSQSPRYKVTKRGQDVALRCDPISGHVSLYWYRQALGQGPEFLTYFNYEAQQDKSGLPNDRFSAERPEGSISTLTIQRTEQRDSAMYRCASSLLSANTGELFFGEGSRLTVL.

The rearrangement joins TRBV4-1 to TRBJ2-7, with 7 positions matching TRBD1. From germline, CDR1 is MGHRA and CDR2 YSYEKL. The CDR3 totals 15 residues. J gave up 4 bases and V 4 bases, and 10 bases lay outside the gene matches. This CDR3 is CASSPRQGFEYEQYF. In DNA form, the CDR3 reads TGCGCCAGCAGCCCCCGACAGGGATTTGAGTACGAGCAGTACTTC.

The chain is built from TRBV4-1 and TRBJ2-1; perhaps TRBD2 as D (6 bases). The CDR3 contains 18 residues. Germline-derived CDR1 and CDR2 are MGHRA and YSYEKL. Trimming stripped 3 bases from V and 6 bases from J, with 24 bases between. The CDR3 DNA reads TGCGCCAGCAGCCAGGGTGGGGCAGGTAGGGGACTTTCCAATGAGCAGTTCTTC. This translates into CASSQGGAGRGLSNEQFF.

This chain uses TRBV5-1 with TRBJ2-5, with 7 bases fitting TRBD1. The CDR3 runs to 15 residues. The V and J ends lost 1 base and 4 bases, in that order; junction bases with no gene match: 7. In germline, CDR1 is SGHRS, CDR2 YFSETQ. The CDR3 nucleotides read TGCGCCAGCAGCTTGACAGGGGAGCTCGTAGAGACCCAGTACTTC. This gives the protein CASSLTGELVETQYF.

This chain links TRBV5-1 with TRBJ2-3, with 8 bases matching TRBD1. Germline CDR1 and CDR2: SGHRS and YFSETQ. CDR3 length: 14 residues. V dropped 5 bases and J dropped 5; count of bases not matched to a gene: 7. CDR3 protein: CASSSGQGGDTQYF. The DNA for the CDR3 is TGCGCCAGCAGTTCCGGACAGGGTGGAGATACGCAGTATTTT.

The CDR3 reads CASSLEQTTEAFF. The CDR3 coding sequence is TGTGCCAGCAGCTTAGAACAGACCACTGAAGCTTTCTTT. This rearrangement joins TRBV7-2 to TRBJ1-1; D not resolved. Germline values: CDR1 SGHTA, CDR2 FQGNSA. The CDR3 is 13 amino acids. The V and J ends lost 1 base and 4 bases respectively, with 7 bases between them.

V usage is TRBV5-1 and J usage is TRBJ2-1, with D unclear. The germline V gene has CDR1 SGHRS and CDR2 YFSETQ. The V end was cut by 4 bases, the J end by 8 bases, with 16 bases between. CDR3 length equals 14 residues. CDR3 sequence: CASSPGITLDEQFF. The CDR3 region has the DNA TGCGCCAGCAGCCCCGGTATCACTTTAGATGAGCAGTTCTTC.

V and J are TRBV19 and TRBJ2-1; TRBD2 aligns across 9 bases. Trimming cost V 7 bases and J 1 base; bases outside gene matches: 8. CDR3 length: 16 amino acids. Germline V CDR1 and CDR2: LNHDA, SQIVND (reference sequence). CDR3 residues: CASNSISGSSYNEQFF. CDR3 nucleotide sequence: TGTGCCAGTAATTCTATTAGCGGGAGTTCCTACAATGAGCAGTTCTTC. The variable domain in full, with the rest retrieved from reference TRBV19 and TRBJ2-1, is DGGITQSPKYLFRKEGQNVTLSCEQNLNHDAMYWYRQDPGQGLRLIYYSQIVNDFQKGDIAEGYSVSREKKESFPLTVTSAQKNPTAFYLCASNSISGSSYNEQFFGPGTRLTVL.

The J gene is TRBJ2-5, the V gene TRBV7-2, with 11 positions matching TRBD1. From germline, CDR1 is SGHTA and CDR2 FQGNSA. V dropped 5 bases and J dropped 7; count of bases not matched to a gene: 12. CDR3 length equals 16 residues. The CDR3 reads CASSQGTGGGVGTQYF. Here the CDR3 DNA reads TGTGCCAGCAGCCAAGGGACAGGGGGTGGTGTGGGGACCCAGTACTTC.

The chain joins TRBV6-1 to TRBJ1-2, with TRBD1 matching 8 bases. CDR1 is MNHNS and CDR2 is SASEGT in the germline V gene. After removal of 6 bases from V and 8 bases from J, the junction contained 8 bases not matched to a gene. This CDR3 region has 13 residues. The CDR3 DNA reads TGTGCCAGCAGGGAGCACAGGGGGACGGGCTACACCTTC. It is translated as CASREHRGTGYTF.

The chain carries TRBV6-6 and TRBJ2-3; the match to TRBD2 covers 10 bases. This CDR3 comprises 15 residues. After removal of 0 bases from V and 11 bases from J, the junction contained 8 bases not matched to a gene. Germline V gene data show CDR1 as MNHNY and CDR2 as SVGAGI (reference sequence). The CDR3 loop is CASSYSPAGGPKQYF. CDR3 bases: TGTGCCAGCAGTTACTCGCCAGCGGGAGGGCCGAAGCAGTATTTT.